This entry describes one TCR beta chain. An end of the junction differs from the germline gene, which may be a read error. This record comes from a study of glioma-infiltrating T cells. TCR alpha and beta CDR3 regions were amplified from RNA using iRepertoire nested multiplex PCR. Each CDR3 protein gets one entry after TCRdb re-called the multiplex PCR reads with MiXCR. The sample lists over 130,000 distinct CDR3 sequences, around 42% occurring once. CDR1 is SEHNR, CDR2 FQNEAQ, per germline (reference sequence). The CDR3 spans 12 residues. The clonotype was recovered from a human donor with low-grade glioma or glioblastoma, undergoing nonglioma brain surgery, or in good health (not recorded which). The rearrangement joins TRBV7-9 to TRBJ1-5; D is possibly TRBD1 (6 bases). Sequencing input: glioma tissue, nonneoplastic brain tissue, or PBMCs (not recorded which). CDR3 nucleotide sequence: TGTGGCAGCACTCGGACAGACCAGCCCCAGCATTTT. Its translation: CGSTRTDQPQHF. The full variable domain, in which reference TRBV7-9 and TRBJ1-5 provide the parts outside the CDR3, is DTGVSQNPRHKITKRGQNVTFRCDPISEHNRLYWYRQTLGQGPEFLTYFQNEAQLEKSRLLSDRFSAERPKGSFSTLEIQRTEQGDSAMYLCGSTRTDQPQHFGDGTRLSIL.